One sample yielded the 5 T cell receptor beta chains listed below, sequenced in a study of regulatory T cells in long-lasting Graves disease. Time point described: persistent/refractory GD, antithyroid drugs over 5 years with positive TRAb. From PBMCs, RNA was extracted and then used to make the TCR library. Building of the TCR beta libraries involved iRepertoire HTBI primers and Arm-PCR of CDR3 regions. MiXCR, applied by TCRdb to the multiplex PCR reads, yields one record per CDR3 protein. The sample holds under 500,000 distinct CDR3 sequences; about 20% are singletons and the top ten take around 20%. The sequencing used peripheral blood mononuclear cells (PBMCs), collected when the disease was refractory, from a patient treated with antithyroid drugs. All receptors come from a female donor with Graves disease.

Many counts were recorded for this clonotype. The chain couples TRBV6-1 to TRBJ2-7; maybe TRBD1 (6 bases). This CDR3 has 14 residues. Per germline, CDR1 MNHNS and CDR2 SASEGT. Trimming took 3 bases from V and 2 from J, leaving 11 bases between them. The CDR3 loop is CASSDYRDTYEQYF. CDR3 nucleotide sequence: TGTGCCAGCAGTGATTACAGGGACACCTACGAGCAGTACTTC.

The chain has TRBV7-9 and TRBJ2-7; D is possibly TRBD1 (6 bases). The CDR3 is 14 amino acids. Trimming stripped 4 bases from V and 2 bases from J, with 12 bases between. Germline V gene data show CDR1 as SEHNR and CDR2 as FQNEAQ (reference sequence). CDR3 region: CASSSWDKAYEQYF. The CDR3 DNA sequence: TGTGCCAGCAGCTCATGGGACAAAGCCTACGAGCAGTACTTC.

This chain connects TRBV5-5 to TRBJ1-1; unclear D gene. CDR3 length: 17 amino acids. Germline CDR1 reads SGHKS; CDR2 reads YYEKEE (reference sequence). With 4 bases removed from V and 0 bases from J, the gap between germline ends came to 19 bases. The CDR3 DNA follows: TGTGCCAGCAGCCACCACGGACCGGAGGTCATGAACACTGAAGCTTTCTTT. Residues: CASSHHGPEVMNTEAFF.

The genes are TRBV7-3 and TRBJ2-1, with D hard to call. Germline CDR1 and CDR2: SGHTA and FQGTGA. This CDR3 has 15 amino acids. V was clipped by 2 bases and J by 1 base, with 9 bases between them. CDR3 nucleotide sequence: TGTGCCAGCAGCTTAGGGCTAGGGTCCTACAATGAGCAGTTCTTC. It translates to CASSLGLGSYNEQFF.

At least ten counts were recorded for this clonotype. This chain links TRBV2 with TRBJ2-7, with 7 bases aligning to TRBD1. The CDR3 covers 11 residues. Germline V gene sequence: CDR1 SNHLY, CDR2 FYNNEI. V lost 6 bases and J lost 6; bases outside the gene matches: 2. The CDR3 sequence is CASRQGFEQYF. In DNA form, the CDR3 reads TGTGCCAGCAGACAGGGGTTCGAGCAGTACTTC.